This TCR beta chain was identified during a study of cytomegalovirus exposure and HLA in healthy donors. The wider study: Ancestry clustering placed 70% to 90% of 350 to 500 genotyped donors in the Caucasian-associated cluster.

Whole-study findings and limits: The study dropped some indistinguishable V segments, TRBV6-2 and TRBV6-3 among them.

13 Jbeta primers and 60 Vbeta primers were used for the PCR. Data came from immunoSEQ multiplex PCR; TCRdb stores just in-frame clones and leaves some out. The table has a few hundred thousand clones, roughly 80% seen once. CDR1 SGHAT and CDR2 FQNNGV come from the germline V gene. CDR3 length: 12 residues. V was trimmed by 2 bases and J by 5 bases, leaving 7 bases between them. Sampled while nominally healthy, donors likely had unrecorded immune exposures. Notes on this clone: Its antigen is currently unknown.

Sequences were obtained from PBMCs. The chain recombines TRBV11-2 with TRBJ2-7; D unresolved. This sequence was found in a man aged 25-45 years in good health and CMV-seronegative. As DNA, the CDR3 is TGTGCCAGCAGCTTAATGCGTAACGAGCAGTACTTC. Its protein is CASSLMRNEQYF.